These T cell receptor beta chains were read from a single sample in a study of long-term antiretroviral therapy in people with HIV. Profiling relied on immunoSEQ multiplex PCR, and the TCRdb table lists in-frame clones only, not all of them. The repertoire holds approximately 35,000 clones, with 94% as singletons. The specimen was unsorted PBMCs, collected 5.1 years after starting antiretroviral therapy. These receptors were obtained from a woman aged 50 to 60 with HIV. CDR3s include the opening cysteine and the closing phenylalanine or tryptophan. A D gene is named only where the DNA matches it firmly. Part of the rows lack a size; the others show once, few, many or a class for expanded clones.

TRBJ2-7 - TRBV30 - CARSGLTGNTYEQYF TGTGCCCGGAGTGGTTTAACAGGGAACACCTACGAGCAGTACTTC
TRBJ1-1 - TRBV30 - CAWSQDTMNTEAFF TGTGCCTGGAGTCAGGACACTATGAACACTGAAGCTTTCTTT
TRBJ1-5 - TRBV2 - CASSDANQPQHF TGTGCCAGCAGTGATGCTAATCAGCCCCAGCATTTT
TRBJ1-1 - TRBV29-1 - CSVGWGRGTEAFF TGCAGCGTTGGGTGGGGGCGCGGCACTGAAGCTTTCTTT
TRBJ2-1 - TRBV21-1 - CASSKVGDTGGLVDEQFF TGTGCCAGCAGCAAAGTCGGGGACACGGGGGGGCTGGTGGATGAGCAGTTCTTC
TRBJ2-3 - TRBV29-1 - CSAPGTGSTDTQYF TGCAGCGCCCCCGGGACTGGGAGCACAGATACGCAGTATTTT
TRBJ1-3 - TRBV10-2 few CASSEFRGLAGNTIYF TGCGCCAGCAGTGAGTTCAGGGGTTTGGCTGGAAACACCATATATTTT
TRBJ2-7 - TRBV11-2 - CASSLVTGKAEQYF TGTGCCAGCAGCTTAGTTACAGGGAAGGCCGAGCAGTACTTC
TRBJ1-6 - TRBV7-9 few CASSLGGSPLHF TGTGCCAGCAGCTTGGGTGGCTCACCCCTCCACTTT
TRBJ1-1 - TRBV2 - CASLRITEAFF TGTGCCAGCTTAAGGATCACTGAAGCTTTCTTT
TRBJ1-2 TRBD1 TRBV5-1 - CASSLVGTGFGYTF TGCGCCAGCAGCTTGGTAGGGACAGGGTTCGGCTACACCTTC
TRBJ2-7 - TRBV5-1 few CASSLDSYYEQYF TGCGCCAGCAGCTTGGACAGCTACTACGAGCAGTACTTC
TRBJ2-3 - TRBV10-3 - CAIRRQEATDTQYF TGTGCCATCAGAAGACAGGAAGCGACAGATACGCAGTATTTT
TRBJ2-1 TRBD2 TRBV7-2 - CASSLEAGEYNEQFF TGTGCCAGCAGCTTAGAGGCGGGGGAGTACAATGAGCAGTTCTTC
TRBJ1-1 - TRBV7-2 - CASSFRRSTEAFF TGTGCCAGCAGCTTCCGCCGGAGCACTGAAGCTTTCTTT
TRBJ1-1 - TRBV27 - CASKLQGSAEAFF TGTGCCAGCAAACTACAGGGCAGTGCTGAAGCTTTCTTT
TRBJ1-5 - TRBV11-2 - CASSFRANQPQHF TGTGCCAGCAGTTTCCGAGCCAATCAGCCCCAGCATTTT
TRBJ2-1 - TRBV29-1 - CSVEELGGLGNEQFF TGCAGCGTTGAAGAATTGGGGGGTTTGGGCAATGAGCAGTTCTTC
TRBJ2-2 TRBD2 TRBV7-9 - CASSSPGLAEANTGELFF TGTGCCAGCAGCTCCCCGGGACTAGCGGAGGCGAACACCGGGGAGCTGTTTTTT
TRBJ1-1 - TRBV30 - CAGTDGTEAFF TGTGCCGGAACCGATGGGACTGAAGCTTTCTTT
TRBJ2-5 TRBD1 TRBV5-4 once CASSSWDRGWETQYF TGTGCCAGCAGCAGCTGGGACAGGGGGTGGGAGACCCAGTACTTC
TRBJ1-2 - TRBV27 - CASSLYVGQSYGYTF TGTGCCAGCAGTTTATATGTAGGACAGTCCTATGGCTACACCTTC
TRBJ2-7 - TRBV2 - CASSDPGGVAYEQYF TGTGCCAGCAGTGACCCCGGAGGGGTTGCCTACGAGCAGTACTTC
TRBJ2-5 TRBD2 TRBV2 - CASSAGGRETQYF TGTGCCAGCAGTGCGGGGGGACGGGAGACCCAGTACTTC
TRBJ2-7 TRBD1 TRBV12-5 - CASGLGGQGAEYF TGTGCTAGTGGTTTGGGGGGACAGGGGGCGGAGTACTTC
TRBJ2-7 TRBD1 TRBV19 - CASRERQGASYEQYF TGTGCCAGTAGAGAACGACAGGGGGCTTCCTACGAGCAGTACTTC
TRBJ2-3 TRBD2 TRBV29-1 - CSAQPQTSGAPDTQYF TGCAGCGCCCAACCCCAGACTAGCGGGGCCCCAGATACGCAGTATTTT
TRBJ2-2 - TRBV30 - CAWGGRELFF TGTGCCTGGGGGGGCCGGGAGCTGTTTTTT
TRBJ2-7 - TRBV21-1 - CASSNVQDSYYEQYF TGTGCCAGCAGCAACGTTCAGGACAGCTACTACGAGCAGTACTTC
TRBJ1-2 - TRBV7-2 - CASSLARGERIYGYTF TGTGCCAGCAGCTTAGCACGGGGAGAGAGGATCTATGGCTACACCTTC
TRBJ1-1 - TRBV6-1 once CASSIQPGENTEAFF TGTGCCAGCAGTATCCAGCCGGGAGAGAACACTGAAGCTTTCTTT
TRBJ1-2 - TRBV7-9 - CASSLGQPYVYGYTF TGTGCCAGCAGCTTAGGACAGCCCTATGTCTATGGCTACACCTTC
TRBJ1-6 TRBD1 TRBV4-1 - CASSPLGTDKGAFNSPLHF TGCGCCAGCAGCCCCCTGGGGACAGACAAAGGCGCCTTTAATTCACCCCTCCACTTT
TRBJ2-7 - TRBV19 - CASSLHGTTPYEQYF TGTGCCAGTAGTCTCCACGGGACAACTCCCTACGAGCAGTACTTC
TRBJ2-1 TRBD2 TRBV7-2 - CANSQRRGLFDEQFF TGTGCCAATAGCCAGCGGCGGGGGTTATTCGATGAGCAGTTCTTC
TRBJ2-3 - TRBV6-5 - CASSWTDTQYF TGTGCCAGCAGTTGGACAGATACGCAGTATTTT
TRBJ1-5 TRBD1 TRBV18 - CASSPVDRQPQHF TGTGCCAGCTCCCCTGTGGACAGGCAGCCCCAGCATTTT
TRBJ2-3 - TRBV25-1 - CASSDALQTDTQYF TGTGCCAGCAGTGACGCGCTACAGACAGATACGCAGTATTTT
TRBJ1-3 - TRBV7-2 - CASRGLSSGNTIYF TGTGCCAGCAGAGGCTTAAGCTCTGGAAACACCATATATTTT
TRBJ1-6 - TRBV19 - CASSMRDSPLHF TGTGCCAGTAGTATGCGGGATTCACCCCTCCACTTT
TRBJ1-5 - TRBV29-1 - CSVQNADQTQHF TGCAGCGTACAGAATGCGGATCAGACCCAGCATTTT
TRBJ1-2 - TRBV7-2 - CASSLNPAQHYGYTF TGTGCCAGCAGCTTAAATCCGGCCCAACACTATGGCTACACCTTC